The source of this T cell receptor (beta chain) is a study of shared clonotypes between healthy human individuals. Study results and caveats: Clonotype sharing among donors was thought likely to change with sequencing depth. Specimens sampled were limited to blood, with tissue repertoires likely differing. The diversity represented, both genetic and in exposure history, was limited by few donors.

Naive CD8 cells lacked CD45RO and underwent positive selection for CCR7, leaving out terminally differentiated effector memory CD45RA+ cells. V lost 5 bases, J lost 4 bases, and 9 bases lay in between. Germline V gives CDR1 SGHNT, CDR2 YYREEE (reference sequence). The CDR3 spans 13 residues. Clones were read by immunoSEQ multiplex PCR, and TCRdb kept only the in-frame ones, dropping some. The sample consists of about 650,000 clones, roughly 95% of them appearing once. Regarding this clone: Its target is unknown.

The sequence derives from a woman between 25 and 40 years old in good health. Source material: naive CD8+ T cells sorted from blood. V gene TRBV5-4 combines with J gene TRBJ1-4; D is perhaps TRBD1 (6 bases). The CDR3 is CASSDRSNEKLFF. The DNA of the CDR3 is TGTGCCAGCAGTGACAGGAGTAATGAAAAACTGTTTTTT.